This T cell receptor (beta chain) is drawn from a study of blood T cell repertoires in COVID-19. Background on the study: COVID-19 samples collected from the United States, Italy and Spain covered acute and convalescent phases.

Libraries were prepared by immunoSEQ multiplex PCR; TCRdb keeps only in-frame clonotypes and omits some of them. Among roughly 100,000 clones listed, more than 80% were seen once. The CDR3 extends over 15 amino acids. The germline V and J ends were trimmed by 4 bases and 2 bases, with 13 bases remaining between them. Germline values: CDR1 KGHDR, CDR2 SFDVKD. This TCR was recovered from a woman aged 55-75 years with acute or convalescent COVID-19. V usage is TRBV24-1 and J usage is TRBJ1-2; no reliable D call. Sequencing input: peripheral blood. The CDR3, as DNA: TGTGCCACCAGTGACGGATCCCGACTCAACTATGGCTACACCTTC. It codes for CATSDGSRLNYGYTF.